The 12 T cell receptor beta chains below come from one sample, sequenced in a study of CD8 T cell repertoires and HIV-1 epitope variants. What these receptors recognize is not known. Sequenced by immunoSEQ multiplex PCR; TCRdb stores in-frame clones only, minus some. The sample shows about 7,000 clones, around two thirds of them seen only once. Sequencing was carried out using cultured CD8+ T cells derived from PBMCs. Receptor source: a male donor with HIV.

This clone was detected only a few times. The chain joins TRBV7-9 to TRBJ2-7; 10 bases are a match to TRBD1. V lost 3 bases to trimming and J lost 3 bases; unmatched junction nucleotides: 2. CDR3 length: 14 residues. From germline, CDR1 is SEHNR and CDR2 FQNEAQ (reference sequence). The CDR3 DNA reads TGTGCCAGCAGCTTCGGACAGGGGGACTACGAGCAGTACTTC. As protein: CASSFGQGDYEQYF.

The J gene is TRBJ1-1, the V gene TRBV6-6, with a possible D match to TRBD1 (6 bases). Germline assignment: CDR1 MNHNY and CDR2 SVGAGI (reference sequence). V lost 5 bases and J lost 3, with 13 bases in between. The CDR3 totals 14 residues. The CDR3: CASSQSSGDTEAFF. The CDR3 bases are TGTGCCAGCAGTCAGAGCTCAGGGGACACTGAAGCTTTCTTT.

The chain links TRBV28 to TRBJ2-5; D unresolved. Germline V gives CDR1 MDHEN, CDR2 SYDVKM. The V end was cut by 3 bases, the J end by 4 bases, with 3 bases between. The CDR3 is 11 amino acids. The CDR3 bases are TGTGCCAGCAGTTTTCGAGAGACCCAGTACTTC. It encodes CASSFRETQYF.

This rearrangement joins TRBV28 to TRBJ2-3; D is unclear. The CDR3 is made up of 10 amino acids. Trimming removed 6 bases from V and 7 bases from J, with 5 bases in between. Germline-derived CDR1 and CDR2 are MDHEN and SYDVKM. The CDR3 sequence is CASRRNTQYF. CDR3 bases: TGTGCCAGCAGGAGGAATACGCAGTATTTT.

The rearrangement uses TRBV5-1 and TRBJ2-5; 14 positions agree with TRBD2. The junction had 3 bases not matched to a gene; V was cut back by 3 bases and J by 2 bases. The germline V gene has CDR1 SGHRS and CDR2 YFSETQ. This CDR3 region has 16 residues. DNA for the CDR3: TGCGCCAGCAGCTGGGGACTAGCGGGGGCTCAAGAGACCCAGTACTTC. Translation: CASSWGLAGAQETQYF.

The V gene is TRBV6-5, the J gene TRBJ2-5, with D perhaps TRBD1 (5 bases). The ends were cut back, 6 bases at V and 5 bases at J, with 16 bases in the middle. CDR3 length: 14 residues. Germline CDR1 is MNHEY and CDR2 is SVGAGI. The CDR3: CASSRPDSAETQYF. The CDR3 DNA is TGTGCCAGCAGCCGACCTGACAGTGCTGAGACCCAGTACTTC.

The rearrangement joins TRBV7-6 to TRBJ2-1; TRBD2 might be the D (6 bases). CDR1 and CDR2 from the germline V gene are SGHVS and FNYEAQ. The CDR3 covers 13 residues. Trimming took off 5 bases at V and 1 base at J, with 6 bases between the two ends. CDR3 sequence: CASSRGSYNEQFF. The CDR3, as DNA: TGTGCCAGCAGCCGGGGGTCCTACAATGAGCAGTTCTTC.

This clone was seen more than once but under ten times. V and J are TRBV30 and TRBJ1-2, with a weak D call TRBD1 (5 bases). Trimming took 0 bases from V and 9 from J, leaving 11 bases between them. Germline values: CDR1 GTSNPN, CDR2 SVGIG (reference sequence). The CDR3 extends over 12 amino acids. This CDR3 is CAWSVGDSSYTF. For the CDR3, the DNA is TGTGCCTGGAGTGTCGGGGACTCCAGCTACACCTTC.

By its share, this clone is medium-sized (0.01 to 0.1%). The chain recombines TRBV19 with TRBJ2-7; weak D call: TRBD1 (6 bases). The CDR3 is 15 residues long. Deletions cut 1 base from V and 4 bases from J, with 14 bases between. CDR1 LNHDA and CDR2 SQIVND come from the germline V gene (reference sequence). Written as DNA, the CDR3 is TGTGCCAGTAGTATAGCTGGGGACACCCTATACGAGCAGTACTTC. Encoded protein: CASSIAGDTLYEQYF. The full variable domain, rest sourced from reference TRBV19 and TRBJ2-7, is DGGITQSPKYLFRKEGQNVTLSCEQNLNHDAMYWYRQDPGQGLRLIYYSQIVNDFQKGDIAEGYSVSREKKESFPLTVTSAQKNPTAFYLCASSIAGDTLYEQYFGPGTRLTVT.

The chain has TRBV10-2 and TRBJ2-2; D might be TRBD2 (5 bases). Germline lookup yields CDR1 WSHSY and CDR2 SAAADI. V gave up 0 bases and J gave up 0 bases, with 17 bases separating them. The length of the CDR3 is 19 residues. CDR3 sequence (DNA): TGCGCCAGCAGTGAGTCGAGGGCCAACTGGAGCCCGAACACCGGGGAGCTGTTTTTT. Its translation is CASSESRANWSPNTGELFF.

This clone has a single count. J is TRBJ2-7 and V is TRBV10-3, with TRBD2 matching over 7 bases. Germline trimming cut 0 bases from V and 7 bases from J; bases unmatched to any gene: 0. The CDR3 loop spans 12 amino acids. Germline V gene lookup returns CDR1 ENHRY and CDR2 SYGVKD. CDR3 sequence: CAISESAGEQYF. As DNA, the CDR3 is TGTGCCATCAGTGAGTCAGCGGGGGAGCAGTACTTC.

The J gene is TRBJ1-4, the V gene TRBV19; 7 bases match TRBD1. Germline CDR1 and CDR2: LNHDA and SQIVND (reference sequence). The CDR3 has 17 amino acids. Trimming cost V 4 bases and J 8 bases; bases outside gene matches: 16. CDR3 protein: CASSTQTDRTMREKLFF. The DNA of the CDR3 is TGTGCCAGTAGTACACAAACGGACAGGACGATGCGGGAAAAACTGTTTTTT.